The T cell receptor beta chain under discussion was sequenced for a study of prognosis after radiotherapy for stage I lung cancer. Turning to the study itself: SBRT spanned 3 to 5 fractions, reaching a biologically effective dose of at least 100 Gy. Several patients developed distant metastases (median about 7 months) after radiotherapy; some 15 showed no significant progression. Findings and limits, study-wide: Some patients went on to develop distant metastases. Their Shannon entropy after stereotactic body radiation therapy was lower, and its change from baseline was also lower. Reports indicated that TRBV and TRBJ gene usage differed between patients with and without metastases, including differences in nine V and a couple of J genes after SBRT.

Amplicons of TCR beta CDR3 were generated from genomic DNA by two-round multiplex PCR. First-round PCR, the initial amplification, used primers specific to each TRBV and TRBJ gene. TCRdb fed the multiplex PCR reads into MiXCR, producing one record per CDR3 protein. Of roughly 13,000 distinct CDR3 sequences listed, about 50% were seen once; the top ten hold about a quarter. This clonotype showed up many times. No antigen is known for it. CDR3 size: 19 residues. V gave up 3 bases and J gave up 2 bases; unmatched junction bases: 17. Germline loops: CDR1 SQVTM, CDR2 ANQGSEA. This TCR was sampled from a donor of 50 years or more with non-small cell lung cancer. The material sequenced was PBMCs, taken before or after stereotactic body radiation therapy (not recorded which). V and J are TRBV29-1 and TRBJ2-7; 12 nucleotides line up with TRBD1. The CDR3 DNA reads TGCAGCGTTGAGGCACTCCGGGACAGGGGGCGAGGGTCTCCCTACGAGCAGTACTTC. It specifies CSVEALRDRGRGSPYEQYF.